Included here is one T cell receptor (beta chain) sequence, with context. The antigen remains undetermined. Through a sample-barcoded 5' primer and a J-beta primer mix, a second PCR was run for 7 to 11 cycles. TCRdb re-analysed the 5' RACE reads in MiXCR, keeping a single row per CDR3 protein. The table shows 1,300,000 or so distinct CDR3 sequences, with around 55% occurring only once. This sample stems from a study of blood T cells in healthy people across ages. The CDR3 extends over 13 amino acids. Germline loops: CDR1 DFQATT, CDR2 SNEGSKA (reference sequence). Study conclusions and caveats: Changes in expanded clonotypes were possibly confounded, as the CMV status of donors was unknown. TCR beta diversity correlated strongly with naive T cell percentage.

The sequence was obtained from a man younger than 35 in good health. Specimen: blood. This chain joins TRBV20-1 and TRBJ2-7; D remains unclear. The J call may be in error: the DNA end matches TRBJ2-5 better. The CDR3: CSAEGFGEETQYF. CDR3 coding DNA: TGCAGTGCTGAAGGGTTCGGAGAAGAGACCCAGTACTTC.